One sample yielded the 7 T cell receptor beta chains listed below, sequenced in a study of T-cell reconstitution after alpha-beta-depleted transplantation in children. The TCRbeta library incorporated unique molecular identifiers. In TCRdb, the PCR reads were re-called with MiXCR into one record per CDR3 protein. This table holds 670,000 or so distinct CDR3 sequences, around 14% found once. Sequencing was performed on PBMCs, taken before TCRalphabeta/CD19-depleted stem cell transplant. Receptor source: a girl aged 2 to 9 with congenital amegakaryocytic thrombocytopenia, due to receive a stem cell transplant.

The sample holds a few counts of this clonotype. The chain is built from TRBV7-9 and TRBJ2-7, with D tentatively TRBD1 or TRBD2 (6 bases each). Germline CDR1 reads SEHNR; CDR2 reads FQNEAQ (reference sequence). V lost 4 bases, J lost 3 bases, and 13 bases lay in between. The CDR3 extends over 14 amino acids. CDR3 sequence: CASSSGGGNYEQYF. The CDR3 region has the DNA TGTGCCAGCAGCTCAGGAGGGGGAAACTACGAGCAGTACTTC.

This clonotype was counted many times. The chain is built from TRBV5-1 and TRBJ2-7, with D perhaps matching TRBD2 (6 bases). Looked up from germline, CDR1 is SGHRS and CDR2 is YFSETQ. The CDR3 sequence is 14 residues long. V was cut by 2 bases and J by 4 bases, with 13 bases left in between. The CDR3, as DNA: TGCGCCAGCAGCTTCCAGGGTGCGGGGTACGAGCAGTACTTC. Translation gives CASSFQGAGYEQYF.

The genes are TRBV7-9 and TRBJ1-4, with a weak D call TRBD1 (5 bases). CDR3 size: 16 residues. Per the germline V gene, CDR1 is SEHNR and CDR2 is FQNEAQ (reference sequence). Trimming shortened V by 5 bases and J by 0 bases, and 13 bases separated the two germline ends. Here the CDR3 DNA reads TGTGCCAGCAGCCCCCGGGGACGTTCAACTAATGAAAAACTGTTTTTT. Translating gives CASSPRGRSTNEKLFF.

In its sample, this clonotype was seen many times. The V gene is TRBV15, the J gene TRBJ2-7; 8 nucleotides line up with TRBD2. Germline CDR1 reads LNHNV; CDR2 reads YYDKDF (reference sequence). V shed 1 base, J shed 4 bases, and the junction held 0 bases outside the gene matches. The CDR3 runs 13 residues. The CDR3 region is CATSRGLAYEQYF. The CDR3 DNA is TGTGCCACCAGCAGAGGACTAGCGTACGAGCAGTACTTC.

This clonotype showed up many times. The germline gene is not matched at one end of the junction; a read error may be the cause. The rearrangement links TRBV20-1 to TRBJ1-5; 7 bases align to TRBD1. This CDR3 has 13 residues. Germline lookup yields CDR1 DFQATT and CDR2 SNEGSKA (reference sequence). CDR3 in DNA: TGCAGTGCTGGAGACAGGGGCAATCAGCCCCAGCATTTT. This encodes CSAGDRGNQPQHF.

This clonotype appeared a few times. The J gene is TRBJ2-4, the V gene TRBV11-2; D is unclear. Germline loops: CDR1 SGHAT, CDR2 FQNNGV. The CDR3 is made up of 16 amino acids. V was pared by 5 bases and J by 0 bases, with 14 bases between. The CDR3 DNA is TGTGCCAGCAGCGCCCTCAAGACTCTAGCCAAAAACATTCAGTACTTC. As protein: CASSALKTLAKNIQYF.

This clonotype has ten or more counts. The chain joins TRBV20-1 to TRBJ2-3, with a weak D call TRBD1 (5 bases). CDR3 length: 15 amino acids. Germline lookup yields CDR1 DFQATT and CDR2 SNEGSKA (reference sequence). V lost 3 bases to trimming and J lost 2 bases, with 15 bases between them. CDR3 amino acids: CSASPTGPTTDTQYF. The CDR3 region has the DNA TGCAGTGCTAGTCCCACAGGACCCACCACAGATACGCAGTATTTT.